A selection of T cell receptor beta chains follows, all from one sample in a study of CD8 T cells in ankylosing spondylitis. A single record per CDR3 protein comes from TCRdb applying MiXCR to the 5' RACE reads. The repertoire holds almost 30,000 distinct CDR3 sequences, roughly 5% seen once, with about 1.8% in the top ten. Sequencing was done on a sample of blood, either unsorted or a sorted T cell fraction (not recorded which). The receptor source for this set is a female donor with ankylosing spondylitis or in good health (not recorded which). Both conserved end residues are part of each CDR3. D genes are given only for firm matches. Clone size is given for some rows only: seen once, a few or many times, or a class if the clone is expanded.

J gene,clone size,D gene,V gene,CDR3 DNA,CDR3 protein
TRBJ1-2,many,TRBD1,TRBV9,TGTGCCAGCAGCGTAATTGAGACAGGGGACGGAGGCTACACCTTC,CASSVIETGDGGYTF
TRBJ2-5,few,.,TRBV9,TGTGCCAGCACCTCAGGTGGGGGCCAGGAGACCCAGTACTTC,CASTSGGGQETQYF
TRBJ2-1,many,TRBD1,TRBV9,TGTGCCAGCAGCGTAGGACAGGGGAGATTTCATGAGCAGTTCTTC,CASSVGQGRFHEQFF
TRBJ2-5,many,.,TRBV9,TGTGCCAGCAGCGTAGGGTCTTGGGAAGGGGAGCGAGAGACCCAGTACTTC,CASSVGSWEGERETQYF
TRBJ2-5,many,.,TRBV9,TGTGCCAGCAGCGTAGACCCGCTAGCGCCCCCGGAGACCCAGTACTTC,CASSVDPLAPPETQYF
TRBJ1-1,many,.,TRBV9,TGTGCCAGCAGCGTATTGGGTCAGAAAGCTTTCTTT,CASSVLGQKAFF
TRBJ2-2,.,.,TRBV9,TGTGCCAGCAGGGCAAGTCTCAACACCGGGGAGCTGTTTTTT,CASRASLNTGELFF
TRBJ2-6,many,.,TRBV9,TGTGCCAGCAGCGTAGGTTCGAGGGCCTCTGGGGCCAACGTCCTGACTTTC,CASSVGSRASGANVLTF
TRBJ2-2,.,TRBD1,TRBV9,TGTGCCAGCACTCCTTCTCCGGCGTACAGGGGAAGGACCGGGGAGCTGTTTTTT,CASTPSPAYRGRTGELFF
TRBJ2-1,.,TRBD2,TRBV9,TGTGCCAGCAGCGTGGCCCCGCGGGGGAGCTACAATGAGCAGTTCTTC,CASSVAPRGSYNEQFF